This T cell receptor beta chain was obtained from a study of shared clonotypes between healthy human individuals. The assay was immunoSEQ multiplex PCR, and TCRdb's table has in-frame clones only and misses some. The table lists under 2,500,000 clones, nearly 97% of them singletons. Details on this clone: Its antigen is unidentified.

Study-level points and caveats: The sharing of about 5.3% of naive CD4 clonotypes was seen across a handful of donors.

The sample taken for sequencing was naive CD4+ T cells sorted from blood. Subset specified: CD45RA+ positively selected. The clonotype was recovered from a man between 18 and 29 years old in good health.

The CDR3 nucleotides read TGTGCCAGCAGCCCAGGGGGCCGCTATGGCTACACCTTC. It codes for CASSPGGRYGYTF. The chain is built from TRBV27 and TRBJ1-2; 8 bases fit TRBD1. CDR3 length: 13 amino acids. Germline-derived CDR1 and CDR2 are MNHEY and SMNVEV (reference sequence). The ends lost 6 bases at V and 4 bases at J; junction bases unmatched: 4.